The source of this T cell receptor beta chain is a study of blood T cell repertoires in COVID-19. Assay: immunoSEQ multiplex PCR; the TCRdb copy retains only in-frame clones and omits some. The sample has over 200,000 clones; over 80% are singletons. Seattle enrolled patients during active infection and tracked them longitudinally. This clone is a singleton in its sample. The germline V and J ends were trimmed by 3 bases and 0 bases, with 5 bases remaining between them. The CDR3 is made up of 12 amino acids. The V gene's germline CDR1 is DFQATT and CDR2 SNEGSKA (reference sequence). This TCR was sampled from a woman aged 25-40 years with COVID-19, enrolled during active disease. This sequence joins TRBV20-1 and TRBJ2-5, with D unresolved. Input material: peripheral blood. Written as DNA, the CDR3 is TGCAGTGCTAGTACTAACCAAGAGACCCAGTACTTC. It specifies CSASTNQETQYF.